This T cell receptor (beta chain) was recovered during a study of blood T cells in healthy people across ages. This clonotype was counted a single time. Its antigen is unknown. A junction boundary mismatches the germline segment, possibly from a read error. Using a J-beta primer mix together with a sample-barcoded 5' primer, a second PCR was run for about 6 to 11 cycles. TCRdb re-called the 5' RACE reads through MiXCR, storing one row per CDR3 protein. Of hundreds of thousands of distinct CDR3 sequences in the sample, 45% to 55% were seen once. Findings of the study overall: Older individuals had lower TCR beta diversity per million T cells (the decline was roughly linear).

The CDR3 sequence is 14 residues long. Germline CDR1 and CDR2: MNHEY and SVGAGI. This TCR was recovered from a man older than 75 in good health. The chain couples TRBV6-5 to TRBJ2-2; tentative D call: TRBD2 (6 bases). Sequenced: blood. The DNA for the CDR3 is TGTGCCAGCAGCAACTCCCCGAACACCGGGGGGCTGTTTTTT. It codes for CASSNSPNTGGLFF.